This T cell receptor beta chain appears in the sequencing data of a study of blood T cells in healthy people across ages. Using a J-beta primer mix together with a sample-barcoded 5' primer, a second PCR was run for about 6 to 11 cycles. TCRdb independently ran MiXCR on the 5' RACE reads; one entry per CDR3 protein. The sample includes around 1,000,000 distinct CDR3 sequences, less than 25% of them seen just once. With V trimmed by 3 bases and J by 9 bases, 14 bases remained unmatched. The CDR3 covers 17 residues. Study results and limitations: Roughly linearly, TCR beta diversity per million T cells fell as age increased.

Remarks on this clonotype: Its antigen is as yet unknown.

This sample was shared with a second study, whose subject was T cells of mothers and their children.

The specimen sequenced was blood. The chain is built from TRBV12-3 or TRBV12-4 and TRBJ1-6; 7 bases are shared with TRBD1. The sequence was collected from a girl aged 2 to 9 in good health. This CDR3 reads CASSFRTGGYQISPLHF. The DNA of the CDR3 is TGTGCCAGCAGTTTCCGGACAGGAGGGTACCAAATTTCACCCCTCCACTTT.